This T cell receptor (beta chain) comes out of a study of cytomegalovirus exposure and HLA in healthy donors. Study results and caveats: Later on, an analysis showed TCR association rates differing by HLA locus, with DRB1 the most and HLA-C the fewest. Many donors shared some public TCRs, even though most TCR sequences were rare.

From germline, CDR1 is MNHEY and CDR2 SVGAGI. This CDR3 contains 14 residues. Trimming removed 6 bases from V and 3 bases from J, with 11 bases in between. Comments on this clone: Its antigen is undetermined.

Researchers ran the PCR with 60 Vbeta and 13 Jbeta primers. Repertoires were generated with immunoSEQ multiplex PCR, while TCRdb's copy carries only in-frame clones and drops some. The table for this sample gives under 200,000 clones. The chain has TRBV6-5 and TRBJ2-2; tentatively, D is TRBD2 (6 bases). The receptor was derived from a man younger than 45 in good health and CMV-seronegative. The specimen sequenced was PBMCs. As DNA, the CDR3 is TGTGCCAGCAGAACGAAGCGGGACACCGGGGAGCTGTTTTTT. Translated: CASRTKRDTGELFF.